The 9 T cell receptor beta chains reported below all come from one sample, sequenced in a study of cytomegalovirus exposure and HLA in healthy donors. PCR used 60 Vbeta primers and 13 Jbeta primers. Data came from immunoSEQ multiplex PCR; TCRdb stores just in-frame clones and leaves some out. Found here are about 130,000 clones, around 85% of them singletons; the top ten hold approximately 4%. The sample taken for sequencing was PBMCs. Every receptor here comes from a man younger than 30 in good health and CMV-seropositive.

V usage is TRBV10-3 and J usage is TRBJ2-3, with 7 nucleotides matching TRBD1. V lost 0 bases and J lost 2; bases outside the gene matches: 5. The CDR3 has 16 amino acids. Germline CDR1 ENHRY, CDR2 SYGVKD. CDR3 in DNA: TGTGCCATCAGTGAGTCGAAGGGGGCGGACACAGATACGCAGTATTTT. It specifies CAISESKGADTDTQYF.

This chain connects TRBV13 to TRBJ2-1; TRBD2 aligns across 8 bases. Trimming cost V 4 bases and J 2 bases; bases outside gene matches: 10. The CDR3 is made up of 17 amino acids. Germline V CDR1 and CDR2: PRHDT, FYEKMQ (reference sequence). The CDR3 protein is CASSSKFSGETYNEQFF. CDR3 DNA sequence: TGTGCCAGCAGCTCCAAATTTAGCGGGGAAACCTACAATGAGCAGTTCTTC. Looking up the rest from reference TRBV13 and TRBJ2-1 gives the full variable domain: AAGVIQSPRHLIKEKRETATLKCYPIPRHDTVYWYQQGPGQDPQFLISFYEKMQSDKGSIPDRFSAQQFSDYHSELNMSSLELGDSALYFCASSSKFSGETYNEQFFGPGTRLTVL.

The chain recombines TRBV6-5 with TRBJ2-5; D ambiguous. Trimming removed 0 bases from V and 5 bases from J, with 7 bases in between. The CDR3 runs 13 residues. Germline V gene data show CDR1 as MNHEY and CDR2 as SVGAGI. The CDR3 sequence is CASSYSSRETQYF. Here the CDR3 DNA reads TGTGCCAGCAGTTACTCGAGTCGGGAGACCCAGTACTTC.

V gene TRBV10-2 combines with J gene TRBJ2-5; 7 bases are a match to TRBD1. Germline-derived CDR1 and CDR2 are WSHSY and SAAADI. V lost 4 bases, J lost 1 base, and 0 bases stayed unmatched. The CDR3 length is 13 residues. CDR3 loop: CASSGTGQETQYF. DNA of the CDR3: TGCGCCAGCAGTGGGACAGGCCAAGAGACCCAGTACTTC.

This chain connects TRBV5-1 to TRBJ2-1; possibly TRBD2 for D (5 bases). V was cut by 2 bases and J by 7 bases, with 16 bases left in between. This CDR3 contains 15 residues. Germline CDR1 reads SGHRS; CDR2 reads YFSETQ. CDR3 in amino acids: CASSFATLPGNEQFF. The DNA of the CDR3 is TGCGCCAGCAGCTTCGCAACGCTCCCGGGGAATGAGCAGTTCTTC.

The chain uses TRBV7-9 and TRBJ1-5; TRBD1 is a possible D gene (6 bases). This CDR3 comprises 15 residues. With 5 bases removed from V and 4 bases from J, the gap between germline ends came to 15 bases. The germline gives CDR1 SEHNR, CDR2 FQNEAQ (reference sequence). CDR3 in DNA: TGTGCCAGCAGCCCGAAGACAGGTCCGAATCAGCCCCAGCATTTT. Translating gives CASSPKTGPNQPQHF.

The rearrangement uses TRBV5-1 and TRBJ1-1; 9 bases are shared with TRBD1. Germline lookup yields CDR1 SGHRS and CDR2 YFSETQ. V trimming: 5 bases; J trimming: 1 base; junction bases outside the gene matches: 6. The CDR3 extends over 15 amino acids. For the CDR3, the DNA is TGCGCCAGCAGACCGGAACAGGGGGCGAACACTGAAGCTTTCTTT. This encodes CASRPEQGANTEAFF.

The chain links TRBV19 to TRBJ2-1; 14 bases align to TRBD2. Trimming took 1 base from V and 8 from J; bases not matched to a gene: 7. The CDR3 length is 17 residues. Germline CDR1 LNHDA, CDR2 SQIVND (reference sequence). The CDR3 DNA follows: TGTGCCAGTAGTATAGTAATGACTAGCGGGGGGGCCGATGAGCAGTTCTTC. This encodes CASSIVMTSGGADEQFF.

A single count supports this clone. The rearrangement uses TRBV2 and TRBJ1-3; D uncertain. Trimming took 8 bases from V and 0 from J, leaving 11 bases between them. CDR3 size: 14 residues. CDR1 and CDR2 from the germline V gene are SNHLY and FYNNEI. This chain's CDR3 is CASVREISGNTIYF. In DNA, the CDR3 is TGTGCCAGCGTCCGGGAGATCTCTGGAAACACCATATATTTT.